The count of the clone carrying this T cell receptor (beta chain) is one. This entry comes from a study of blood T cell repertoires in COVID-19. Study-wide background: Sites across the United States, Italy and Spain contributed samples from acute and convalescent COVID-19.

The germline CDR1 and CDR2 sequences are MNHEY and SVGAGI. The V and J ends lost 5 bases and 5 bases, in that order; junction bases with no gene match: 2. The CDR3 covers 13 residues. Original processing notes: Reference gene primer amplification yielded estimated nucleated cell counts. TCRdb's table, derived via immunoSEQ multiplex PCR, lists solely in-frame clones and lacks some. V and J calls and clone size are given by that table; D and trimming were obtained from the DNA. The profile shows 380,000 or so clones, around 90% of them singletons. V gene TRBV6-5 combines with J gene TRBJ2-3; 9 bases fit TRBD1. This TCR derives from a woman between 35 and 50 years old with acute COVID-19. The sequenced sample was PBMCs or T cells enriched from blood (not recorded which). The CDR3 sequence is CASSMDRGDTQYF. CDR3 coding DNA: TGTGCCAGCAGTATGGACAGGGGAGATACGCAGTATTTT.